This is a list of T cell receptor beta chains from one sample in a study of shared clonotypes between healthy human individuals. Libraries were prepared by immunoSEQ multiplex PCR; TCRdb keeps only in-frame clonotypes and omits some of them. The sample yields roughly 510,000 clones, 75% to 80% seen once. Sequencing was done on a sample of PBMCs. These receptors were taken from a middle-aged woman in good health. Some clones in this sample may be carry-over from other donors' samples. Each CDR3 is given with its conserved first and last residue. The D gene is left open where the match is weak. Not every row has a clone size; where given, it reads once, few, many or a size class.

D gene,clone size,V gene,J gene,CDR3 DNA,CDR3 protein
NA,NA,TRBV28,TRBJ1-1,TGTGCCAGCAGCCCTGGGGGGGAGGGGAAGGGAACTGAAGCTTTCTTT,CASSPGGEGKGTEAFF
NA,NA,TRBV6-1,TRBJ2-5,TGTGCCAGCAGTGAAGGGGGGGCTAGTGGGGCCCAGTACTTC,CASSEGGASGAQYF
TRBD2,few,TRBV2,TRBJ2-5,TGTGCCAGCAGTGAGGGGGGGTATTCGGTCGGGACCCAGTACTTC,CASSEGGYSVGTQYF
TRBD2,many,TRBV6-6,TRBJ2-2,TGTGCCAGCAGTAGCGGGGGGCCAGGGCTGTTTTTT,CASSSGGPGLFF
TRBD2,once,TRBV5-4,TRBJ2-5,TGTGCCAGCAGCTCCGGGACTAAAGAAGAGACCCAGTACTTC,CASSSGTKEETQYF
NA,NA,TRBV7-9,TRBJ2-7,TGTGCCAGCAGCTTAGTGCCGGGAACCGCTTTACAGAACGGGCAGTACTTC,CASSLVPGTALQNGQYF
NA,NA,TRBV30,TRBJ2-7,TGTGCCTGGGGAGACAGATCCTACGAGCAGTACTTC,CAWGDRSYEQYF
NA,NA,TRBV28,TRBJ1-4,TGTGCCAGCAGGGTGGGGTCGACTAATGAAAAACTGTTTTTT,CASRVGSTNEKLFF
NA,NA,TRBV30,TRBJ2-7,TGTGCCTGGAGTATCAGCAGGGAAGCCTACGAGCAGTACTTC,CAWSISREAYEQYF
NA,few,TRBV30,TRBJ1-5,TGTGCCTGGAGTTCAGGGTTAAGCAATCAGCCCCAGCATTTT,CAWSSGLSNQPQHF
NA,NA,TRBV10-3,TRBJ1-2,TGTGCCATCAGTGAATACCTGGGGGGCTATGGCTACACCTTC,CAISEYLGGYGYTF
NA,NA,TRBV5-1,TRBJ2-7,TGCGCCAGCAGCCCAAGCCAACAGGCCTACGAGCAGTACTTC,CASSPSQQAYEQYF
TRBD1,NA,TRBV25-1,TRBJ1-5,TGTGCCAGCAGTAAACCGAGGACAGGGGGCACAGCCCAGCATTTT,CASSKPRTGGTAQHF
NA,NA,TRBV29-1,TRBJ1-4,TGCAGCGTTGAATTCGGGCCTAATGAAAAACTGTTTTTT,CSVEFGPNEKLFF
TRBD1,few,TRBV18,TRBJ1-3,TGTGCCAGCTCACCACCGCACAGGGGATCTGGAAACACCATATATTTT,CASSPPHRGSGNTIYF
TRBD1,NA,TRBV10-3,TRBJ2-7,TGTGCCATCAGCCCGGGACAGAGGACCTACGAGCAGTACTTC,CAISPGQRTYEQYF
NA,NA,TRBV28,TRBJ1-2,TGTGCCAGCAGCCAGGGGTTGGGACATGGCTACACCTTC,CASSQGLGHGYTF
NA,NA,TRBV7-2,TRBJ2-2,TGTGCCAGCAGCTTAGTATCGCCAGGGTCAGGCACCGGGGAGCTGTTTTTT,CASSLVSPGSGTGELFF
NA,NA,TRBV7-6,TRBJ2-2,TGTGCCAGCAGCTTATTCCTCGGGACCAACACCGGGGAGCTGTTTTTT,CASSLFLGTNTGELFF
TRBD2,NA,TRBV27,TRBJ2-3,TGTGCCAGCAGTGGCGCGGGAGGCCTTCGCACAGATACGCAGTATTTT,CASSGAGGLRTDTQYF
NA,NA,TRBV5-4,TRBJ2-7,TGTGCCAGCAGCCCGCCAGGGGACAGCTCGGGGAGGGAGCAGTACTTC,CASSPPGDSSGREQYF
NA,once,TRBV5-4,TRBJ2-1,TGTGCCAGCAGCTCCGGATCCCGGATGGGCTACAATGAGCAGTTCTTC,CASSSGSRMGYNEQFF
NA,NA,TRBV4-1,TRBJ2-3,TGCGCCAGCAGCCAAGATCGGAAGTGGATCACAGATACGCAGTATTTT,CASSQDRKWITDTQYF
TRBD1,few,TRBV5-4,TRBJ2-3,TGTGCCAGCAGCTCGAGGGACAGGTACACAGATACGCAGTATTTT,CASSSRDRYTDTQYF
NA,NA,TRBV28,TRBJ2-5,TGTGCCAGCAGTTTACTGGGGGGCGGGAAGGAGACCCAGTACTTC,CASSLLGGGKETQYF
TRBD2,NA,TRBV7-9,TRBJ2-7,TGTGCCAGCAGCTCGGGACTAGCGGGCAACCCCTACGAGCAGTACTTC,CASSSGLAGNPYEQYF
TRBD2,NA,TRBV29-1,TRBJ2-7,TGCAGCGTGGGACTTGCCGGGACTAGCGGGAGGGCCTCCTACGAGCAGTACTTC,CSVGLAGTSGRASYEQYF
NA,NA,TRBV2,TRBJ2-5,TGTGCCAGCAGTGACCGGGGGGAGACCCAGTACTTC,CASSDRGETQYF
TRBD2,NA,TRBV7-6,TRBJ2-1,TGTGCCAGCAGCTTATGGTCGAGTGCCCTAGCGGGAGGGCCGAATGAGCAGTTCTTC,CASSLWSSALAGGPNEQFF
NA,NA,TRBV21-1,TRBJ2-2,TGTGCCAGCAGCAAAGGTGAACAGTATCGGACCGGGGAGCTGTTTTTT,CASSKGEQYRTGELFF
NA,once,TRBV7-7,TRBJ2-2,TGTGCCAGCAGCTTAGGGCGGACCGGGGAGCTGTTTTTT,CASSLGRTGELFF
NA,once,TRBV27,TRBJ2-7,TGTGCCAGCCGGGCCAGCTCCTACGAGCAGTACTTC,CASRASSYEQYF
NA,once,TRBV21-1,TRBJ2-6,TGTGCCAGCAGCCCCAAACCGGGACAGGGCCCTTCTGGGGCCAACGTCCTGACTTTC,CASSPKPGQGPSGANVLTF
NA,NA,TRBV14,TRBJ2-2,TGTGCCAGCAGCGAGACCCCCGGGTCCGCCGGGGAGCTGTTTTTT,CASSETPGSAGELFF
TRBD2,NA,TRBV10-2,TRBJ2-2,TGCGCCAGCAGTGAAAATGCGGGAGGGCCCGTGAACACCGGGGAGCTGTTTTTT,CASSENAGGPVNTGELFF
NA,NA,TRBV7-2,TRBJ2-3,TGTGCCAGCAGCTTAGCTGGGGACACAGATACGCAGTATTTT,CASSLAGDTDTQYF